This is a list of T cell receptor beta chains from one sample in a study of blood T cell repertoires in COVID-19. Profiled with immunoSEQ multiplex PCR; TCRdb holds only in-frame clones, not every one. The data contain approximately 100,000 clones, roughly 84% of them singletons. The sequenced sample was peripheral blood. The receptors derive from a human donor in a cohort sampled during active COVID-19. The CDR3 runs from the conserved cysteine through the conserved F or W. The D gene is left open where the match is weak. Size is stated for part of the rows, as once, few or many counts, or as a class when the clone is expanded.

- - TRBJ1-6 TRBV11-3 CASSLSVHSPLHF TGTGCCAGCAGCCTGAGCGTCCATTCACCCCTCCACTTT
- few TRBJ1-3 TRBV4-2 CASSQVGSSGNTIYF TGTGCCAGCAGCCAAGTTGGGAGCTCTGGAAACACCATATATTTT
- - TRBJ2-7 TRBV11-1 CASSPRENGGGEQYF TGTGCCAGCAGCCCCCGCGAGAATGGAGGAGGCGAGCAGTACTTC
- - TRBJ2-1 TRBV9 CASSPRDNEQFF TGTGCCAGCAGCCCACGGGACAATGAGCAGTTCTTC
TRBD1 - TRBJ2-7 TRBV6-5 CASKLPGGSSYEQYF TGTGCCAGCAAACTTCCAGGGGGCAGCTCCTACGAGCAGTACTTC
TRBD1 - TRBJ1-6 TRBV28 CASSKPGRGFSPLHF TGTGCCAGCAGTAAACCGGGCAGGGGGTTTTCACCCCTCCACTTT
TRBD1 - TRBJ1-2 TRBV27 CASSPVQGANGYTF TGTGCCAGCAGTCCTGTTCAGGGGGCTAATGGCTACACCTTC
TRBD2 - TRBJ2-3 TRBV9 CASSVVASGGPVSSTDTQYF TGTGCCAGCAGCGTAGTCGCTAGCGGGGGGCCCGTCTCTAGCACAGATACGCAGTATTTT
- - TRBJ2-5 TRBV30 CAWAFLQETQYF TGTGCCTGGGCCTTCCTACAAGAGACCCAGTACTTC
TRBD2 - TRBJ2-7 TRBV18 CASSPQSRLAGGYEQYF TGTGCCAGCTCACCACAATCAAGACTAGCGGGGGGCTACGAGCAGTACTTC
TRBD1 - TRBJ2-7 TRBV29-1 CSVPGQGNEQYF TGCAGCGTCCCGGGACAGGGGAACGAGCAGTACTTC
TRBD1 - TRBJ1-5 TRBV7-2 CASSTGTGGFNQPQHF TGTGCCAGCAGCACAGGGACAGGGGGCTTCAATCAGCCCCAGCATTTT
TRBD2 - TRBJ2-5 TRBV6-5 CASSYLSGTQETQYF TGTGCCAGCAGTTACTTGAGCGGGACTCAAGAGACCCAGTACTTC
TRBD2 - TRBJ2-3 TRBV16 CASSQSGGSGGASKTDTQYF TGTGCCAGCAGCCAGTCAGGAGGGAGCGGGGGGGCCTCGAAGACAGATACGCAGTATTTT
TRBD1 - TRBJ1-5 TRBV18 CASSPQGQGKQPQHF TGTGCCAGCTCACCACAAGGACAGGGCAAGCAGCCCCAGCATTTT
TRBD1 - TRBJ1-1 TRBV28 CASSLVGQMNTEAFF TGTGCCAGCAGTTTAGTGGGACAGATGAACACTGAAGCTTTCTTT
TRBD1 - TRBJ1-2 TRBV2 CASRGTGGFEGGGYGYTF TGTGCCAGCAGGGGTACAGGGGGATTTGAAGGGGGTGGCTATGGCTACACCTTC
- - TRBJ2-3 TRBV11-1 CASSLGGGPLDTQYF TGTGCCAGCAGCTTAGGGGGGGGCCCCCTAGATACGCAGTATTTT
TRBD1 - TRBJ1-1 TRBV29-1 CSALTGGWAEAFF TGCAGCGCTCTCACAGGGGGGTGGGCTGAAGCTTTCTTT
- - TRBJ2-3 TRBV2 CASSEDTSTDTQYF TGTGCCAGCAGTGAGGACACTAGCACAGATACGCAGTATTTT
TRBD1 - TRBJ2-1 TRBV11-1 CASSSRDRGRWEQFF TGTGCCAGCAGCTCCCGGGACAGGGGGCGGTGGGAGCAGTTCTTC
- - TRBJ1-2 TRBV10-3 CATDTGNYGYTF TGTGCCACCGATACAGGGAACTATGGCTACACCTTC
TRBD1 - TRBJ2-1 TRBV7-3 CASSLDRGSYNEQFF TGTGCCAGCAGTTTAGACAGGGGCTCCTACAATGAGCAGTTCTTC
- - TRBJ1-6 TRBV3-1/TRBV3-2 CASSEVGRGNSPLHF TGTGCCAGCAGCGAAGTGGGGAGGGGAAATTCACCCCTCCACTTT
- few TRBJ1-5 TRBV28 CATAADEYQPQHF TGTGCCACCGCAGCGGACGAGTATCAGCCCCAGCATTTT
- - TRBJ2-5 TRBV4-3 CASSQDYAGAGAQYF TGCGCCAGCAGCCAAGATTACGCAGGGGCAGGTGCCCAGTACTTC
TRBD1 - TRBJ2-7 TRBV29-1 CSAVPGQGAYEQYF TGCAGCGCTGTTCCGGGACAGGGAGCCTACGAGCAGTACTTC
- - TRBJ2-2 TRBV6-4 CASSEGGTGELFF TGTGCCAGCAGTGAAGGCGGTACCGGGGAGCTGTTTTTT
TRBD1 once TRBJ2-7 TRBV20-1 CSASTGQGGSYEQYF TGCAGTGCTAGTACGGGACAGGGGGGGTCCTACGAGCAGTACTTC
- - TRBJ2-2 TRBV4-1 CASSQDTASGELFF TGCGCCAGCAGCCAAGATACAGCATCCGGGGAGCTGTTTTTT
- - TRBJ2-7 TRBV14 CASSPRLQGGEQYF TGTGCCAGCAGCCCGCGGCTCCAGGGTGGCGAGCAGTACTTC
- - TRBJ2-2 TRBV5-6 CASSLANRNTGELFF TGTGCCAGCAGCTTGGCAAACAGAAACACCGGGGAGCTGTTTTTT
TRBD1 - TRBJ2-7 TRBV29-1 CSVEGLETGSYEQYF TGCAGCGTTGAAGGGCTTGAGACAGGGAGTTACGAGCAGTACTTC
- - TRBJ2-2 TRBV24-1 CATSAGQGLNTGELFF TGTGCCACCAGTGCCGGTCAGGGATTGAACACCGGGGAGCTGTTTTTT
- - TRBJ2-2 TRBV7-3 CASSLGQGGGPGELFF TGTGCCAGCAGCTTAGGCCAGGGAGGCGGCCCCGGGGAGCTGTTTTTT
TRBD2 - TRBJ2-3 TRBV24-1 CATSPTSSVTDTQYF TGTGCCACCAGCCCGACTAGCTCCGTCACAGATACGCAGTATTTT
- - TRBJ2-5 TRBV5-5 CASSLLGGQETQYF TGTGCCAGCAGCTTGCTCGGCGGACAAGAGACCCAGTACTTC
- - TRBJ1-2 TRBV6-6 CASSYVPGNRNYGYTF TGTGCCAGCAGTTACGTTCCGGGGAATCGTAATTATGGCTACACCTTC
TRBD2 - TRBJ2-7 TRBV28 CATGLARTEQYF TGTGCCACGGGACTAGCCCGCACGGAGCAGTACTTC
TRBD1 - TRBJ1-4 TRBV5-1 CASSLDGTGGEKLFF TGCGCCAGCAGCTTGGATGGGACAGGAGGGGAAAAACTGTTTTTT
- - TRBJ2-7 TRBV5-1 CASSFSGYEQYF TGCGCCAGCAGCTTCTCCGGTTACGAGCAGTACTTC
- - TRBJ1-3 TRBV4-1 CASSQGRSKSGNTIYF TGCGCCAGCAGCCAAGGGAGGTCCAAATCGGGAAACACCATATATTTT
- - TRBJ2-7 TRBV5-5 CASSLSSYEQYF TGTGCCAGCAGCCTAAGCTCCTACGAGCAGTACTTC
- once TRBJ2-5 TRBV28 CASSLAGSDETQYF TGTGCCAGCAGTTTAGCGGGGAGTGATGAGACCCAGTACTTC
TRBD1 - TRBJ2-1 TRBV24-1 CATSDQGQPYNEQFF TGTGCCACCAGTGACCAGGGACAGCCCTACAATGAGCAGTTCTTC
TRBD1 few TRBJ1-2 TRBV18 CASSRTGTGDGYTF TGTGCCAGCTCACGCACCGGGACAGGGGATGGCTACACCTTC
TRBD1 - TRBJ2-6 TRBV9 CASSVEKPGQGSPWGGANVLTF TGTGCCAGCAGCGTAGAAAAGCCGGGACAGGGTTCCCCCTGGGGAGGGGCCAACGTCCTGACTTTC
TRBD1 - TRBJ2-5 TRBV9 CASSVAGQGGQETQYF TGTGCCAGCAGCGTAGCGGGACAGGGGGGGCAAGAGACCCAGTACTTC
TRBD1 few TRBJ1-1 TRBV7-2 CASKEDRGMMAEAFF TGTGCCAGTAAAGAGGACAGGGGTATGATGGCTGAAGCTTTCTTT